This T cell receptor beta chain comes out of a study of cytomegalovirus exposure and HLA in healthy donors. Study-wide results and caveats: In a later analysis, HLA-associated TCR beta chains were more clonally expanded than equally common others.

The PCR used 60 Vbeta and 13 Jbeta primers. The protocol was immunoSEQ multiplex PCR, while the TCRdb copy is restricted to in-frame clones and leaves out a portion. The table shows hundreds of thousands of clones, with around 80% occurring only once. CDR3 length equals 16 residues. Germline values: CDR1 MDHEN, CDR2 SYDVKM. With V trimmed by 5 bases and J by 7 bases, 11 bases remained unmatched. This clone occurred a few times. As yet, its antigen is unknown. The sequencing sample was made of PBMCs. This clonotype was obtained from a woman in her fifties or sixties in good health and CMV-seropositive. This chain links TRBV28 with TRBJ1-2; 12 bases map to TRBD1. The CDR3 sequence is CASSPLGQGALGGYTF. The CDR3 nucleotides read TGTGCCAGCAGTCCCCTGGGACAGGGGGCTCTAGGTGGCTACACCTTC.